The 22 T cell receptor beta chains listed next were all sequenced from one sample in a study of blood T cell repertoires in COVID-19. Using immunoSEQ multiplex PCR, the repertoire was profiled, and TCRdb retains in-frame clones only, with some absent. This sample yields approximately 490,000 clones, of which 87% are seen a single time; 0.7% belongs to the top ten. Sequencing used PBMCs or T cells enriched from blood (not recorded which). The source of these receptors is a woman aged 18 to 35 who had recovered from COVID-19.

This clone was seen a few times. CDR3 sequence (DNA): TGTGCCAGCAGCCAACTGGGGTGGGGGGAGCCCCAGCATTTT. Translation gives CASSQLGWGEPQHF. The V gene is TRBV7-2, the J gene TRBJ1-5; maybe TRBD1 (5 bases). The length of the CDR3 is 14 residues. The ends were cut back, 5 bases at V and 8 bases at J, with 16 bases in the middle. CDR1 and CDR2 from the germline V gene are SGHTA and FQGNSA.

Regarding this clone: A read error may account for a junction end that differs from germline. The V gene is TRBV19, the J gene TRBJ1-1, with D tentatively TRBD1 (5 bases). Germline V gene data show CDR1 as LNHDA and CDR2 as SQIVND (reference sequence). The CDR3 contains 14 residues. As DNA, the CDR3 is TGTGCCAGTAGTATATTAGGGGCAAACACCGAAGCTTTCTTT. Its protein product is CASSILGANTEAFF.

The CDR3 bases are TGTGCCAGCAGCCTACTAACGGACTCAGATACGCAGTATTTT. It codes for CASSLLTDSDTQYF. The chain has TRBV5-5 and TRBJ2-3, with D possibly matching TRBD2 (5 bases). In germline, CDR1 is SGHKS, CDR2 YYEKEE (reference sequence). The CDR3 length is 14 residues. The ends were cut back, 4 bases at V and 4 bases at J, with 13 bases in the middle.

The CDR3 nucleotides read TGCGCCAGCAGCCCGGGACAGGGGTTTAACTATGGCTACACCTTC. It is translated as CASSPGQGFNYGYTF. This rearrangement joins TRBV5-1 to TRBJ1-2; 10 nucleotides line up with TRBD1. The junction had 4 bases not matched to a gene; V was cut back by 4 bases and J by 1 base. The CDR3 contains 15 residues. The V gene's germline CDR1 is SGHRS and CDR2 YFSETQ. Variable domain in full (rest from reference TRBV5-1 and TRBJ1-2): KAGVTQTPRYLIKTRGQQVTLSCSPISGHRSVSWYQQTPGQGLQFLFEYFSETQRNKGNFPGRFSGRQFSNSRSEMNVSTLELGDSALYLCASSPGQGFNYGYTFGSGTRLTVV.

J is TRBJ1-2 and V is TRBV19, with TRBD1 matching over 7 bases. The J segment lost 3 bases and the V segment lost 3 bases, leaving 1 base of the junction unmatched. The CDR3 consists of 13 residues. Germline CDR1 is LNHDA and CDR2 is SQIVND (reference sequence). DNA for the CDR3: TGTGCCAGTAGTATTGGGACAGACTATGGCTACACCTTC. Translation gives CASSIGTDYGYTF.

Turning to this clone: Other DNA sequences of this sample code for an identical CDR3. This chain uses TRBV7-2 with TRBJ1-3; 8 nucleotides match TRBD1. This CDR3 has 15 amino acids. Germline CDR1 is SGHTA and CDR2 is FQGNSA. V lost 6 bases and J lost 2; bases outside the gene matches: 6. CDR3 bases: TGTGCCAGCAGTCTGGACAGGGCGGCTGGAAACACCATATATTTT. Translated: CASSLDRAAGNTIYF.

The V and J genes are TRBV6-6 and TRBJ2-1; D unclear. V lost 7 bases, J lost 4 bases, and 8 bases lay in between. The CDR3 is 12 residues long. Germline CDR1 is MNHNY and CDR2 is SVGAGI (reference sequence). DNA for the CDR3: TGTGCCAGCAAGAGCAATTACAATGAGCAGTTCTTC. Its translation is CASKSNYNEQFF.

The CDR3 DNA reads TGTGCCAGCAGCTTACAGTCGACAGGGGGAGATACGCAGTATTTT. Translating gives CASSLQSTGGDTQYF. The genes are TRBV7-8 and TRBJ2-3, with TRBD1 matching over 9 bases. The V and J ends lost 2 bases and 5 bases, in that order; junction bases with no gene match: 5. Germline V gene lookup returns CDR1 SGHVS and CDR2 FQNEAQ. The CDR3 is made up of 15 amino acids.

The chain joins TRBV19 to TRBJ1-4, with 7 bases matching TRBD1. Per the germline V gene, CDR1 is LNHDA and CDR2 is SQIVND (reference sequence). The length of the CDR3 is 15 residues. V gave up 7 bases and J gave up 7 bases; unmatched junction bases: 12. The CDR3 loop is CASTSWLTGSEKLFF. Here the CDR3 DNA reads TGTGCCAGTACATCCTGGTTGACAGGGAGTGAAAAACTGTTTTTT.

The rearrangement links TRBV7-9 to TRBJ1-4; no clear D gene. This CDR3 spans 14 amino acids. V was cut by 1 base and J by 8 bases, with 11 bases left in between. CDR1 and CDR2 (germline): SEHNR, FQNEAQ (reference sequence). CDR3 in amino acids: CASSLGGFQEKLFF. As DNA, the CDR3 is TGTGCCAGCAGCTTAGGAGGGTTCCAGGAAAAACTGTTTTTT.

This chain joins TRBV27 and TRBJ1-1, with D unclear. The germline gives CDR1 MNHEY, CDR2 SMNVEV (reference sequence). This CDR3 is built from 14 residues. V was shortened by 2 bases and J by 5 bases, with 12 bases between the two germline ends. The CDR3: CASSLRGGETEAFF. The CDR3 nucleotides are TGTGCCAGCAGTTTACGGGGAGGAGAGACTGAAGCTTTCTTT.

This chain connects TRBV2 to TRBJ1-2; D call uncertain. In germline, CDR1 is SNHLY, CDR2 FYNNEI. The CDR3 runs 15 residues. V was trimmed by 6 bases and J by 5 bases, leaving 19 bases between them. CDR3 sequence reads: CASRALVIGVYGYTF. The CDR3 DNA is TGTGCCAGCAGGGCCCTGGTAATTGGAGTGTATGGCTACACCTTC.

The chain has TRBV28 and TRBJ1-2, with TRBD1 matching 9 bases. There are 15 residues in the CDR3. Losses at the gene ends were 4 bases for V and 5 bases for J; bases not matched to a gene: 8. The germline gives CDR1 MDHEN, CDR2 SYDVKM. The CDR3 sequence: CASSSPGTGFYGYTF. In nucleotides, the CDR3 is TGTGCCAGCAGTTCTCCCGGGACAGGGTTTTATGGCTACACCTTC.

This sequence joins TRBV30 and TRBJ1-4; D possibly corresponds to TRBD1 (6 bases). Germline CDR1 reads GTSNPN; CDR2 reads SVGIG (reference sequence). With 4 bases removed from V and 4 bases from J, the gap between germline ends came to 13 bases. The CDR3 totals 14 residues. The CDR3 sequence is CAWMKGVNNEKLFF. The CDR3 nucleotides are TGTGCCTGGATGAAGGGGGTTAATAATGAAAAACTGTTTTTT.

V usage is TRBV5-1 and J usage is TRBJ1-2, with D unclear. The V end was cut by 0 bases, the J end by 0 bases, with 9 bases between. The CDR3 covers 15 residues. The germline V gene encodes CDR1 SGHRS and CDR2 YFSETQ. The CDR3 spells CASSLVGSSNYGYTF. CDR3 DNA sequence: TGCGCCAGCAGCTTGGTGGGGAGCTCTAACTATGGCTACACCTTC.

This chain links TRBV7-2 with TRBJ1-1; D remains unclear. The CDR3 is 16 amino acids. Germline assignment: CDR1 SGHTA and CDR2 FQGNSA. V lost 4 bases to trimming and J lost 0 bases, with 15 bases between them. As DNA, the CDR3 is TGTGCCAGCAGCTCTATGAGGGTAGCAATGAACACTGAAGCTTTCTTT. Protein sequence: CASSSMRVAMNTEAFF.

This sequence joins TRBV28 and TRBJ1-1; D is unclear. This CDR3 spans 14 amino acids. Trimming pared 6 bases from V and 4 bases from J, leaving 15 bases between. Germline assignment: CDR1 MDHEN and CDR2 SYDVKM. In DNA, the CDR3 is TGTGCCAGCAGCCCACCCCCTACGGGCACTGAAGCTTTCTTT. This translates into CASSPPPTGTEAFF.

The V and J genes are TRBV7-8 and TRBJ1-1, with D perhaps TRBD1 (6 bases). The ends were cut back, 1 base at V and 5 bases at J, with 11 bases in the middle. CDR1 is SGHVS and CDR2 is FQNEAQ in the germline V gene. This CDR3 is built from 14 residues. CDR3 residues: CASSLVRGETEAFF. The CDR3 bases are TGTGCCAGCAGCTTAGTCAGGGGAGAGACTGAAGCTTTCTTT. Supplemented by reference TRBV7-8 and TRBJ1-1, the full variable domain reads GAGVSQSPRYKVAKRGQDVALRCDPISGHVSLFWYQQALGQGPEFLTYFQNEAQLDKSGLPSDRFFAERPEGSVSTLKIQRTQQEDSAVYLCASSLVRGETEAFFGQGTRLTVV.

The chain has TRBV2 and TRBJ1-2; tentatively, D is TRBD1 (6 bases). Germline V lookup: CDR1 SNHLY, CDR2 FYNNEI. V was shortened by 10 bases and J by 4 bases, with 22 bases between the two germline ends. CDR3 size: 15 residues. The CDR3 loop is CAKRTEKSATYGYTF. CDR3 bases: TGTGCCAAAAGGACAGAAAAGTCGGCAACCTATGGCTACACCTTC.

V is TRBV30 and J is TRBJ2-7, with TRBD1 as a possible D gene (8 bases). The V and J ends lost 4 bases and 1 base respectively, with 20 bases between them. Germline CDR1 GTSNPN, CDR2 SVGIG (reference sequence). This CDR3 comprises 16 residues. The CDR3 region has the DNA TGTGCCTGGACCTATAAGACAGGGGAGGGATCCTACGAGCAGTACTTC. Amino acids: CAWTYKTGEGSYEQYF.

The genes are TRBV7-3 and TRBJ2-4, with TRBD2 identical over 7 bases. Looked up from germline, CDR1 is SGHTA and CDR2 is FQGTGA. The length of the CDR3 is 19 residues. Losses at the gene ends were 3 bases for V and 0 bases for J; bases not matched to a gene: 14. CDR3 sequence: CASSFPASGPSLAKNIQYF. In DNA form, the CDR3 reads TGTGCCAGCAGCTTCCCGGCTAGCGGACCATCCTTAGCCAAAAACATTCAGTACTTC.

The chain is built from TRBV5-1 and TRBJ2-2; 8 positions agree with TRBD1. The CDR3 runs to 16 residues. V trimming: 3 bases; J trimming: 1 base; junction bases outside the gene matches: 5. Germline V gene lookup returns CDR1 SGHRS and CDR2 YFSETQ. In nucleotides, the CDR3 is TGCGCCAGCAGCTGGACAGGGCGAATGAACACCGGGGAGCTGTTTTTT. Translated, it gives CASSWTGRMNTGELFF.